This TCR beta chain appears in the sequencing data of a study of a mutant IDH1 vaccine in newly diagnosed glioma. Looking at the study overall: Treated patients comprised 62.5% males and about 40% females, mean age approximately 42 years. V12 fell at week 35 and V13, the study end, at week 47.

Germline lookup yields CDR1 SEHNR and CDR2 FQNEAQ (reference sequence). This CDR3 spans 12 amino acids. V was cut by 6 bases and J by 2 bases, with 8 bases left in between. TCRdb keeps only in-frame clones here, not all; method: immunoSEQ multiplex PCR. The sample lists about 94,000 clones, roughly nine tenths occurring once. Indicated time point: week 47, end of study. One vaccine dose held 300 ug of mutant IDH1 20-mer peptide and came with topical imiquimod. In regard to this clone: The antigen remains undetermined.

This receptor was taken from a woman in her forties or fifties with glioma. The rearrangement links TRBV7-9 to TRBJ2-7, with D unresolved. The sample consisted of PBMCs, taken from a glioma patient whose treatment included an IDH1 peptide vaccine. The CDR3 region is CASSSKTYEQYF. Here the CDR3 DNA reads TGTGCCAGCAGTTCGAAGACCTACGAGCAGTACTTC.